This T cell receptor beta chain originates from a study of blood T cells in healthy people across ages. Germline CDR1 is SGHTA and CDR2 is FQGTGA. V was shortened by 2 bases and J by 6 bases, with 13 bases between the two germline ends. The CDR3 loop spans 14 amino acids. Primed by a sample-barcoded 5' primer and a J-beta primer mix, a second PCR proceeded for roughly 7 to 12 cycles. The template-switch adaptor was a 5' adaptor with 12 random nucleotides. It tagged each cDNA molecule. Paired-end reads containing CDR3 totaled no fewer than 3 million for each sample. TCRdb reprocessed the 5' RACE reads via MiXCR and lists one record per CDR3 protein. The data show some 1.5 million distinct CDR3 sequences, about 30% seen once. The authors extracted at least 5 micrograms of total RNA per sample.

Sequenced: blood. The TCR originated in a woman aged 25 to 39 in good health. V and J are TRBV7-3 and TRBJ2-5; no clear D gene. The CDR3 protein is CASSLGVGAKTQYF. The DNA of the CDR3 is TGTGCCAGCAGCTTAGGAGTCGGCGCGAAGACCCAGTACTTC.